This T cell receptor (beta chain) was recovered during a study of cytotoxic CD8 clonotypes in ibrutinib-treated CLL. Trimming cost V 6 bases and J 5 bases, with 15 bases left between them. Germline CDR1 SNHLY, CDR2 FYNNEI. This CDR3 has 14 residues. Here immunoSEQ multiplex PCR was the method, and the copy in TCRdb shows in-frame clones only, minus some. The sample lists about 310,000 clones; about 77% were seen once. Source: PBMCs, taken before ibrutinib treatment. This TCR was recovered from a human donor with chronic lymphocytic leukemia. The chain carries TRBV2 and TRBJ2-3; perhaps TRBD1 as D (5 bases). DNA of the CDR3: TGTGCCAGCAGAGCCCCCGTAACAGGAGATACGCAGTATTTT. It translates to CASRAPVTGDTQYF.